Listed here are 3 T cell receptor beta chains from one sample, sequenced in a study of blood T cell repertoires in COVID-19. TCRdb's table, derived via immunoSEQ multiplex PCR, lists solely in-frame clones and lacks some. The table lists some 270,000 clones, roughly 81% of them singletons. The sample consisted of PBMCs or T cells enriched from blood (not recorded which). The receptors were sampled from a woman between 50 and 59 years old who had been exposed to COVID-19.

The gene calls are TRBV4-2 and TRBJ1-6; D remains unclear. The CDR3 runs 19 residues. V was cut by 0 bases and J by 0 bases, with 15 bases left in between. Germline V gene sequence: CDR1 LGHNA, CDR2 YNFKEQ. The CDR3 reads CASSQDRGSASSYNSPLHF. The DNA for the CDR3 is TGTGCCAGCAGCCAAGATCGGGGTAGCGCTAGCTCCTATAATTCACCCCTCCACTTT.

The chain couples TRBV7-4 to TRBJ2-7, with D hard to call. Trimming stripped 4 bases from V and 3 bases from J, with 28 bases between. Germline V lookup: CDR1 SGHVT, CDR2 SQSDAQ. This CDR3 is built from 19 residues. The CDR3: CASSSRAHRFKSVDYEQYF. Written as DNA, the CDR3 is TGTGCCAGCAGCTCCCGTGCTCACCGGTTTAAGTCCGTTGACTACGAGCAGTACTTC.

The chain combines TRBV4-1 with TRBJ1-6; TRBD1 matches at 7 bases. The CDR3 consists of 13 residues. V lost 8 bases to trimming and J lost 7 bases; unmatched junction nucleotides: 5. Germline CDR1 reads MGHRA; CDR2 reads YSYEKL. CDR3 residues: CASHGTANSPLHF. The CDR3 region has the DNA TGCGCCAGCCATGGGACAGCCAATTCACCCCTCCACTTT.